This TCR beta chain is from a study of T-cell memory formation after mild COVID-19 (dated by TCRdb to the early 2020s). Broadly, across the study: TCR sequence clusters from the two donors were largely donor specific. The cohort was made up of two young adult volunteers, one female and one male, who were previously healthy. Longitudinal TCRalpha and TCRbeta repertoire sequencing tracked T-cell clones expanding and contracting after mild COVID-19 in a couple of donors.

This clonotype has more than one count but fewer than ten. This receptor's antigen is unknown. No much larger clonotype is one base removed from it; base qualities were not supplied. The sample was run on an Illumina NovaSeq 6000. TCRalpha and TCRbeta cDNA libraries were built by 5'RACE with constant-segment primers, adding sample barcodes and unique molecular identifiers. Trizol reagent was used to extract RNA from every sample. Amplification of the libraries took two PCR steps, and the second step added a second sample barcode plus Illumina TruSeq adapters. Sequencing of the libraries was done on an Illumina NovaSeq, producing 2 x 150 bp paired-end reads. The study's processing was this. Reads were demultiplexed and collapsed into UMI-guided consensus sequences with migec v1.2.7. Using mixcr v2.1.11, UMI consensuses were aligned to TRA and TRB V and J templates and then assembled into clonotypes. A clonotype was counted as expanded or contracted only if both edgeR and NoisET called the change significant, with noise models trained on biological replicates. edgeR calls used a false discovery rate-adjusted p below 0.01 and a log2 fold-change threshold of 1. As an exploratory analysis of dynamics, max-normalized trajectories of the 1000 most abundant clonotypes were examined by PCA with hierarchical clustering. Separately sequenced CD4+ and CD8+ repertoires were used to assign a CD4 or CD8 phenotype to each responding clone. TCRdb's own reprocessing of the public reads used fastp at Q25 and MiXCR and kept productive beta chains. Entries that share a CDR3 protein sequence are merged under the most common genes and DNA. These V and J calls are TCRdb output, not the study's own analysis. The sample yields hundreds of thousands of distinct CDR3 sequences; less than 20% were counted once. Jointly, the top ten make up 3% to 4.5% of the sample.

Study-level results and caveats: Contracting CD4+ clones were located mainly in the CM and EM memory subsets, whereas CD8+ clones were found to be enriched in EMRA. From day 15 to 85, contracting clones showed balanced CD4/CD8 phenotypes, whereas a second wave of clones that expanded from day 15 to 37 leaned towards CD4+. Some responding clones were found in pre-infection memory, which suggests that pre-existing cross-reactive memory T cells took part in the SARS-CoV-2 response. Whether the second-wave clones peaking on day 37 were SARS-CoV-2 specific was not confirmed. Only two mild cases were covered by the study, and larger cohorts that include severe cases with pre-infection samples were considered necessary.

PBMCs were isolated by Ficoll-Paque density gradient centrifugation. Measured from the cysteine to the phenylalanine, the CDR3 is 14 residues long. The CDR3 DNA has 42 bases and is translated from base 1. From a lookup of the germline V gene, CDR1 and CDR2 are MGHDK and SYGVNS. Cut back by 6 bases and 4 bases, the V and J ends lie 16 bases apart. The sample consisted of PBMCs or a T cell subset sorted from them (not recorded which). The V and J segments used are TRBV25-1 and TRBJ2-7, with a tentative D call of TRBD1 or TRBD2, each matching 5 bases. This sequence was found in a man aged 18 to 30 who had mild COVID-19 (a few samples of this study predate the infection). The sample titles of this study are shuffled in the database, so cell type and time point are left out; the donor was told from shared clones. The CDR3 amino acid sequence is: CASRSSGPRYEQYF. In nucleotides, the sequence is TGTGCCAGCAGGTCTTCGGGACCGCGATACGAGCAGTACTTC.